This T cell receptor beta chain was documented in a study of blood T cell repertoires in COVID-19. Here immunoSEQ multiplex PCR was the method, and the copy in TCRdb shows in-frame clones only, minus some. Of hundreds of thousands of clones detected, around 85% appear once; the ten largest clones hold less than 2.5%. This clone came up once. The sample was PBMCs or T cells enriched from blood (not recorded which). The sequence derives from a man between 25 and 39 years old who had recovered from COVID-19.

CDR3 nucleotides: TGTGCCAGCCGGAGGGACAGAAACACCGGGGAGCTGTTTTTT. Its translation is CASRRDRNTGELFF. This chain links TRBV2 with TRBJ2-2, with D tentatively TRBD1 (7 bases). In germline, CDR1 is SNHLY, CDR2 FYNNEI. Trimming removed 8 bases at V and 2 bases at J, with 12 bases between. The CDR3 has 14 residues.